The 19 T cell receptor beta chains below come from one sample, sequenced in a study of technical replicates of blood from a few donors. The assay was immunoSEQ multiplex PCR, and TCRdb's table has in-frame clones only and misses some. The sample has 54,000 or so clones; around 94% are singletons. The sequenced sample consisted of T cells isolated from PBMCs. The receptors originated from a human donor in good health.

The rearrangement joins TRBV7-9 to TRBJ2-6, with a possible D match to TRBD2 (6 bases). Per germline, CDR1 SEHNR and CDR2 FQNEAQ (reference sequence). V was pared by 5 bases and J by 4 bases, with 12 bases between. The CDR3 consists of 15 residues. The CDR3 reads CASSAGPLGANVLTF. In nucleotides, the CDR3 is TGTGCCAGCAGCGCGGGGCCTCTGGGGGCCAACGTCCTGACTTTC.

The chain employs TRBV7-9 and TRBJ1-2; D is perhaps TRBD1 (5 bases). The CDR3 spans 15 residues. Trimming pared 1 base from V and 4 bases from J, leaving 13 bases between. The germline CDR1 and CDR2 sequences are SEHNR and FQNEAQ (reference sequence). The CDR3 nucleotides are TGTGCCAGCAGCTTAGGGGGCAGCCAATTCTATGGCTACACCTTC. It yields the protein CASSLGGSQFYGYTF.

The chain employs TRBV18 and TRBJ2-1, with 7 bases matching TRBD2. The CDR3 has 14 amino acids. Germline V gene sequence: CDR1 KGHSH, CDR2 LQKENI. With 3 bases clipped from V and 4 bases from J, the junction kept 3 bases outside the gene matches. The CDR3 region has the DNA TGTGCCAGCTCACCCTCGGGACTATACAATGAGCAGTTCTTC. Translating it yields CASSPSGLYNEQFF.

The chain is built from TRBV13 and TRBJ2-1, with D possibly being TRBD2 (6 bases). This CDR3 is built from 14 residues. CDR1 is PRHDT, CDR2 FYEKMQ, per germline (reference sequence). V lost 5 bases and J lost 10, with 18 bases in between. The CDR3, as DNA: TGTGCCAGCAGCCCAAGTCGGGACTCCTGGGAGCAGTTCTTC. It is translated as CASSPSRDSWEQFF.

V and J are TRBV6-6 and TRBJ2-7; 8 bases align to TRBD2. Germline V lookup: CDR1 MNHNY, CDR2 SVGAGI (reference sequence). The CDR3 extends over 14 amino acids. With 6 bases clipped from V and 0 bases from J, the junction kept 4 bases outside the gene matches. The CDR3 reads CASRTGTSSYEQYF. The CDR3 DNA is TGTGCCAGCAGAACCGGGACTAGCTCCTACGAGCAGTACTTC.

In DNA form, the CDR3 reads TGCAGCGTTGGGCAAACTGAAGCTTTCTTT. Its protein product is CSVGQTEAFF. The V and J genes are TRBV29-1 and TRBJ1-1; the D is unclear. V dropped 4 bases and J dropped 5 bases, with 5 bases sitting between them. Germline CDR1 reads SQVTM; CDR2 reads ANQGSEA. The CDR3 runs 10 residues. The complete variable domain, with remaining parts taken from reference TRBV29-1 and TRBJ1-1, reads SAVISQKPSRDICQRGTSLTIQCQVDSQVTMMFWYRQQPGQSLTLIATANQGSEATYESGFVIDKFPISRPNLTFSTLTVSNMSPEDSSIYLCSVGQTEAFFGQGTRLTVV.

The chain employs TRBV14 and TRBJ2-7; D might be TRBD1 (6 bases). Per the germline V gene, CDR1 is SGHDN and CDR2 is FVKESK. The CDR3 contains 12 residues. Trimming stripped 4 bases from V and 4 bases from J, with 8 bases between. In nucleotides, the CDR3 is TGTGCCAGCAGCCCTCAGGGGTACGAGCAGTACTTC. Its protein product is CASSPQGYEQYF.

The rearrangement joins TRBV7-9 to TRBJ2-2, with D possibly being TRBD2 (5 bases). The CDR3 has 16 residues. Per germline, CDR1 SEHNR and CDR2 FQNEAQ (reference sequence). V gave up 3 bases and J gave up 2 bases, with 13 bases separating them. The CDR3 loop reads CASSFPGRSNTGELFF. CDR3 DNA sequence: TGTGCCAGCAGCTTCCCGGGAAGGTCTAACACCGGGGAGCTGTTTTTT.

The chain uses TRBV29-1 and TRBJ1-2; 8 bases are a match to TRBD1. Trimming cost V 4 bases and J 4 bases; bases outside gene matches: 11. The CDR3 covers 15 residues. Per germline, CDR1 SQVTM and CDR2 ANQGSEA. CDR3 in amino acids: CSVVEFGTGSYGYTF. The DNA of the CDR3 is TGCAGCGTTGTGGAATTCGGGACAGGATCCTATGGCTACACCTTC.

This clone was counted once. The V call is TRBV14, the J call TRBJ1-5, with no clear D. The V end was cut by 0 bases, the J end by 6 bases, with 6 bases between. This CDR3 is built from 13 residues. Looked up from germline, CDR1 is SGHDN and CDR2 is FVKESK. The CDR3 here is CASSQDRGQPQHF. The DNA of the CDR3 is TGTGCCAGCAGCCAAGACCGGGGTCAGCCCCAGCATTTT.

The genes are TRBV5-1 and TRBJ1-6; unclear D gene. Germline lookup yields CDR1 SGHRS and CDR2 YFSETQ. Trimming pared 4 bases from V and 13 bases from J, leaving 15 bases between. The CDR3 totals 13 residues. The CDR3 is CASSIDRPTPLHF. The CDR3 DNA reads TGCGCCAGCAGCATCGATCGACCGACTCCCCTCCACTTT.

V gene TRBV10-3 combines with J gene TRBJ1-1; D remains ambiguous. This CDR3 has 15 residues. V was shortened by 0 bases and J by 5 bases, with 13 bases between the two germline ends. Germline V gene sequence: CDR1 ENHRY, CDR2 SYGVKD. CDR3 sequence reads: CAISESTSLRTEAFF. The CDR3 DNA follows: TGTGCCATCAGTGAGTCGACCTCCTTGAGGACTGAAGCTTTCTTT.

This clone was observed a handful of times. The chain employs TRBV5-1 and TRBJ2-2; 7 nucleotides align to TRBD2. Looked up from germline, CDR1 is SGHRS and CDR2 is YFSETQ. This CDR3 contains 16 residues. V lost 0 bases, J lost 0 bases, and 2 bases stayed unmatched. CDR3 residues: CASSLGEGTNTGELFF. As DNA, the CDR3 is TGCGCCAGCAGCTTGGGGGAGGGAACGAACACCGGGGAGCTGTTTTTT.

In nucleotides, the CDR3 is TGTGCCAGCAGAGTTACCGGACAGACCTATGGCTACACCTTC. As protein: CASRVTGQTYGYTF. This chain links TRBV6-5 with TRBJ1-2; D may be TRBD1 (6 bases). Germline V gene data show CDR1 as MNHEY and CDR2 as SVGAGI. This CDR3 is 14 amino acids long. Trimming pared 6 bases from V and 4 bases from J, leaving 15 bases between.

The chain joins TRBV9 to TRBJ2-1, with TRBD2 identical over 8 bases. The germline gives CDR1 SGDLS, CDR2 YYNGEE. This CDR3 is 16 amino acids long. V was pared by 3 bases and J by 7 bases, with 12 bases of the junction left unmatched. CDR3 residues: CASSASSGSYFNEQFF. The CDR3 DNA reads TGTGCCAGCAGCGCTTCTAGCGGGTCGTATTTTAATGAGCAGTTCTTC.

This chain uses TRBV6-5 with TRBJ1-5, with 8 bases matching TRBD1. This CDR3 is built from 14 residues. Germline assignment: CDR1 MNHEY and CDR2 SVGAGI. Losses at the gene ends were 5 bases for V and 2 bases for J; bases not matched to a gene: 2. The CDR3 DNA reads TGTGCCAGCAGTGACAGGGGCGGCAATCAGCCCCAGCATTTT. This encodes CASSDRGGNQPQHF.

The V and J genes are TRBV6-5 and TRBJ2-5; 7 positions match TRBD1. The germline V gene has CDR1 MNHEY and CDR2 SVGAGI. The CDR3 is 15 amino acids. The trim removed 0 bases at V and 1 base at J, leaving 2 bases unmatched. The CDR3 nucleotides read TGTGCCAGCAGTTACTCCAGGGGGTCCCAAGAGACCCAGTACTTC. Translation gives CASSYSRGSQETQYF.

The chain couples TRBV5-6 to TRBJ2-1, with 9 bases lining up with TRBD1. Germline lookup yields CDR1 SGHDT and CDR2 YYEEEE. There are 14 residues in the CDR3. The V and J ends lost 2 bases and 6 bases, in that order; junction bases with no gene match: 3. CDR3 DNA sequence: TGTGCCAGCAGCTTCCGGGACAGGGCCAATGAGCAGTTCTTC. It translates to CASSFRDRANEQFF.

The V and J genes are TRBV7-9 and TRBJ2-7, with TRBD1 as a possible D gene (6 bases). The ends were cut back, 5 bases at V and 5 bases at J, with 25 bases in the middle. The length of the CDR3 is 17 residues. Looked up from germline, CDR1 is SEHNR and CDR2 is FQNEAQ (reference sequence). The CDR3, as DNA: TGTGCCAGCAGCCAGGCCTATCTGGGGCAGGGGCTTAACGAGCAGTACTTC. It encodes CASSQAYLGQGLNEQYF. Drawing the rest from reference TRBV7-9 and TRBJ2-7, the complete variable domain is DTGVSQNPRHKITKRGQNVTFRCDPISEHNRLYWYRQTLGQGPEFLTYFQNEAQLEKSRLLSDRFSAERPKGSFSTLEIQRTEQGDSAMYLCASSQAYLGQGLNEQYFGPGTRLTVT.